This passage covers 32 T cell receptor beta chains from one sample sequenced in a study of somatic mutations in cytotoxic T cells in rheumatoid arthritis (dated by TCRdb to about 2017). Receptor amplification or capture employed the immunoSEQ multiplex PCR assay. The source is immuneACCESS, and TCRdb retained only in-frame sequences with V and J called. Part of the clones is not carried over; for the studies checked, unresolved V genes explain less than half of this, and the remainder is unexplained. Across this sample there are around 10,000 clones, with more than 65% seen only once. Roughly 40% of the sample goes to the ten largest clones. Sequences were obtained from CD8+ T cells sorted from blood. These receptors came from a man in his sixties in good health.

This chain joins TRBV28 and TRBJ2-1; a possible D gene is TRBD2 (5 bases). The V end was cut by 3 bases, the J end by 5 bases, with 5 bases between. Germline CDR1 is MDHEN and CDR2 is SYDVKM. The CDR3 is 12 residues long. For the CDR3, the DNA is TGTGCCAGCAGTTTGGGAGACAATGAGCAGTTCTTC. This translates into CASSLGDNEQFF.

This chain connects TRBV2 to TRBJ2-7; a weak D match, TRBD2 (5 bases). Trimming removed 3 bases at V and 5 bases at J, with 26 bases between. From germline, CDR1 is SNHLY and CDR2 FYNNEI. The CDR3 is made up of 18 amino acids. The CDR3 loop reads CASSEEEFGEPPPHEQYF. CDR3 DNA: TGTGCCAGCAGTGAGGAGGAGTTTGGTGAACCACCACCTCACGAGCAGTACTTC.

This clone was seen just once. The chain uses TRBV30 and TRBJ2-2, with TRBD2 identical over 12 bases. The V and J ends lost 1 base and 3 bases, in that order; junction bases with no gene match: 0. This CDR3 comprises 15 residues. Germline-derived CDR1 and CDR2 are GTSNPN and SVGIG (reference sequence). CDR3 sequence: CAWSGLAGDTGELFF. The CDR3 DNA reads as TGTGCCTGGAGTGGACTAGCGGGAGACACCGGGGAGCTGTTTTTT.

V is TRBV19 and J is TRBJ1-5, with 8 positions matching TRBD1. This CDR3 comprises 19 residues. V was clipped by 2 bases and J by 0 bases; unmatched bases: 12. CDR1 and CDR2 from the germline V gene are LNHDA and SQIVND (reference sequence). The CDR3 sequence: CASSILASGTGDSNQPQHF. CDR3 nucleotide sequence: TGTGCCAGTAGTATACTAGCCTCCGGGACAGGCGATAGCAATCAGCCCCAGCATTTT.

The chain has TRBV2 and TRBJ2-7; 10 nucleotides align to TRBD1. CDR1 and CDR2 from the germline V gene are SNHLY and FYNNEI. V gave up 1 base and J gave up 3 bases; unmatched junction bases: 6. This CDR3 is built from 16 residues. The CDR3 DNA follows: TGTGCCAGCAGTGAAGGTTGGGACAGGGGAATCTACGAGCAGTACTTC. It yields the protein CASSEGWDRGIYEQYF.

The sample holds one count of this clone. The V call is TRBV2, the J call TRBJ2-1; D is undetermined. The germline V gene encodes CDR1 SNHLY and CDR2 FYNNEI. The CDR3 length is 13 residues. The V end was cut by 0 bases, the J end by 5 bases, with 5 bases between. In DNA, the CDR3 is TGTGCCAGCAGTGAAGCTCCCAACAATGAGCAGTTCTTC. This translates into CASSEAPNNEQFF.

This clone was counted only a few times. The chain combines TRBV6-1 with TRBJ1-4; D not certain. V shed 0 bases and J shed 3 bases, with 8 bases lying between them. From germline, CDR1 is MNHNS and CDR2 SASEGT. The length of the CDR3 is 15 residues. The CDR3 sequence is CASSEASGANEKLFF. For the CDR3, the DNA is TGTGCCAGCAGTGAAGCTTCAGGTGCTAATGAAAAACTGTTTTTT.

This chain uses TRBV30 with TRBJ2-7, with 10 bases matching TRBD2. With V trimmed by 5 bases and J by 4 bases, 8 bases remained unmatched. Germline-derived CDR1 and CDR2 are GTSNPN and SVGIG (reference sequence). CDR3 length equals 14 residues. This CDR3 reads CAWSGLATRYEQYF. The CDR3 region has the DNA TGTGCCTGGTCGGGACTAGCGACCCGTTACGAGCAGTACTTC.

This clone was seen only once. This chain joins TRBV27 and TRBJ2-7; D remains ambiguous. The CDR3 is 12 amino acids. The germline V gene encodes CDR1 MNHEY and CDR2 SMNVEV (reference sequence). Trimming stripped 3 bases from V and 4 bases from J, with 7 bases between. The CDR3 protein is CASSFSGYEQYF. CDR3 sequence (DNA): TGTGCCAGCAGTTTCTCTGGGTACGAGCAGTACTTC.

This clone was seen a single time. The gene calls are TRBV5-4 and TRBJ1-2, with unresolved D. The CDR3 is made up of 15 amino acids. Deletions cut 3 bases from V and 0 bases from J, with 12 bases between. CDR1 and CDR2 (germline): SGHNT, YYREEE (reference sequence). In DNA, the CDR3 is TGTGCCAGCAGCTCCTCGGACGGCACTAACTATGGCTACACCTTC. Translating it yields CASSSSDGTNYGYTF. Full variable domain (missing parts from reference TRBV5-4 and TRBJ1-2): ETGVTQSPTHLIKTRGQQVTLRCSSQSGHNTVSWYQQALGQGPQFIFQYYREEENGRGNFPPRFSGLQFPNYSSELNVNALELDDSALYLCASSSSDGTNYGYTFGSGTRLTVV.

This clone counts as medium-sized. The rearrangement uses TRBV4-1 and TRBJ2-7; 11 bases are a match to TRBD1. The CDR3 covers 14 residues. Per the germline V gene, CDR1 is MGHRA and CDR2 is YSYEKL. The V gene end was trimmed by 4 bases and the J gene end by 3 bases; junction bases not matched to a gene: 2. CDR3 loop: CASSRGTGGYEQYF. CDR3 nucleotide sequence: TGCGCCAGCAGCCGAGGGACAGGGGGCTACGAGCAGTACTTC.

This clone was counted between two and nine times. This chain connects TRBV27 to TRBJ1-1, with 9 nucleotides matching TRBD1. V trimming: 5 bases; J trimming: 2 bases; junction bases outside the gene matches: 3. Germline CDR1 and CDR2: MNHEY and SMNVEV (reference sequence). The length of the CDR3 is 14 residues. The CDR3 DNA is TGTGCCAGCAGTCCGGGACAGGGTAACACTGAAGCTTTCTTT. Translated, it gives CASSPGQGNTEAFF.

The CDR3 DNA sequence: TGTGCCAGCAGAAGCGGGCTTAGCACAGATACGCAGTATTTT. Residues: CASRSGLSTDTQYF. J is TRBJ2-3 and V is TRBV9; D possibly corresponds to TRBD2 (6 bases). V lost 5 bases to trimming and J lost 0 bases, with 10 bases between them. This CDR3 has 14 residues. The germline V gene encodes CDR1 SGDLS and CDR2 YYNGEE.

The rearrangement uses TRBV5-6 and TRBJ2-7, with D maybe TRBD2 (6 bases). The CDR3 is 14 residues long. The V end was cut by 4 bases, the J end by 2 bases, with 13 bases between. The germline V gene has CDR1 SGHDT and CDR2 YYEEEE. This CDR3 is CASSGSGEAYEQYF. CDR3 bases: TGTGCCAGCAGCGGATCCGGGGAGGCCTACGAGCAGTACTTC.

This chain uses TRBV7-6 with TRBJ2-7; the match to TRBD1 covers 9 bases. The V and J ends lost 3 bases and 3 bases, in that order; junction bases with no gene match: 3. The germline V gene has CDR1 SGHVS and CDR2 FNYEAQ. CDR3 length: 14 amino acids. For the CDR3, the DNA is TGTGCCAGCAGCTTGGCGGGACAGGGCTACGAGCAGTACTTC. This gives the protein CASSLAGQGYEQYF.

The DNA of the CDR3 is TGCGCCAGCAGCCCGGACAGGGTCGCCGGGTATACGCAGTATTTT. This sequence encodes CASSPDRVAGYTQYF. The rearrangement links TRBV4-3 to TRBJ2-3; 8 bases match TRBD1. J lost 7 bases, V lost 4 bases, and 10 bases had no gene match. Germline V gives CDR1 LGHNA, CDR2 YSLEER. CDR3 length: 15 residues.

This sequence joins TRBV5-6 and TRBJ2-1, with a weak D call TRBD2 (7 bases). Between the trimmed V and J ends, which lost 0 bases and 10 bases, there was a span of 11 bases. The CDR3 contains 13 residues. Germline assignment: CDR1 SGHDT and CDR2 YYEEEE. CDR3 coding DNA: TGTGCCAGCAGCTTGGGGGGGGGCTCGGAGCAGTTCTTC. Amino acids: CASSLGGGSEQFF.

This rearrangement joins TRBV4-2 to TRBJ2-7; possible D gene TRBD2, 6 bases. Germline CDR1 is LGHNA and CDR2 is YNFKEQ. The V end lost 1 base, the J end lost 2 bases, and 9 bases lay between the germline ends. The length of the CDR3 is 14 residues. The CDR3 loop reads CASSQAGGPYEQYF. The CDR3 DNA reads TGTGCCAGCAGCCAAGCCGGAGGGCCCTACGAGCAGTACTTC.

The V and J genes are TRBV5-8 and TRBJ1-5; unclear D gene. The V end lost 5 bases, the J end lost 4 bases, and 7 bases lay between the germline ends. The germline V gene has CDR1 SGHTS and CDR2 YDEGEE. This CDR3 contains 12 residues. CDR3 loop: CASSYENQPQHF. The CDR3 DNA reads as TGTGCCAGCAGTTACGAGAATCAGCCCCAGCATTTT. Supplemented by reference TRBV5-8 and TRBJ1-5, the full variable domain reads EAGVTQSPTHLIKTRGQQATLRCSPISGHTSVYWYQQALGLGLQFLLWYDEGEERNRGNFPPRFSGRQFPNYSSELNVNALELEDSALYLCASSYENQPQHFGDGTRLSIL.

The J gene is TRBJ2-7, the V gene TRBV27; 9 bases match TRBD1. CDR3 length equals 14 residues. Germline CDR1 and CDR2: MNHEY and SMNVEV (reference sequence). V was pared by 2 bases and J by 4 bases, with 3 bases of the junction left unmatched. Here the CDR3 reads CASSLRGTGYEQYF. CDR3 coding DNA: TGTGCCAGCAGTTTAAGGGGGACAGGGTACGAGCAGTACTTC.

The gene calls are TRBV27 and TRBJ2-3, with 12 bases aligning to TRBD2. The CDR3 is 15 residues long. With 3 bases clipped from V and 3 bases from J, the junction kept 1 base outside the gene matches. CDR1 MNHEY and CDR2 SMNVEV come from the germline V gene (reference sequence). CDR3 in DNA: TGTGCCAGCAGTTTCGGACTAGCGGGAACAGATACGCAGTATTTT. It encodes CASSFGLAGTDTQYF.

The chain combines TRBV5-1 with TRBJ2-7; 7 bases are a match to TRBD2. Unmatched junction bases numbered 11, after V lost 5 bases and J lost 3 bases. This CDR3 region has 15 residues. From germline, CDR1 is SGHRS and CDR2 YFSETQ. The CDR3 DNA follows: TGCGCCAGCAGTTATGGACTAGAGGTCGGCTACGAGCAGTACTTC. Translating gives CASSYGLEVGYEQYF.

The chain is built from TRBV2 and TRBJ1-2, with D unclear. This CDR3 region has 14 residues. Per the germline V gene, CDR1 is SNHLY and CDR2 is FYNNEI. The V gene lost 2 bases and the J gene lost 6 bases, with 13 bases spanning the gap. CDR3 DNA sequence: TGTGCCAGCAGTGAAAGCGGGCGGGCAGATGGCTACACCTTC. This translates into CASSESGRADGYTF.

This rearrangement joins TRBV4-3 to TRBJ2-2; D is perhaps TRBD1 or TRBD2 (5 bases each). In germline, CDR1 is LGHNA, CDR2 YSLEER. The ends were cut back, 0 bases at V and 7 bases at J, with 18 bases in the middle. The CDR3 is made up of 17 amino acids. This CDR3 reads CASSQDLEGWLSGELFF. Written as DNA, the CDR3 is TGCGCCAGCAGCCAAGACCTTGAGGGGTGGTTGAGCGGGGAGCTGTTTTTT.

The rearrangement uses TRBV15 and TRBJ1-5; TRBD1 might be the D (6 bases). The germline CDR1 and CDR2 sequences are LNHNV and YYDKDF (reference sequence). V lost 0 bases, J lost 4 bases, and 16 bases lay in between. The CDR3 is made up of 17 amino acids. The CDR3 sequence is CATSRDWGRGDNQPQHF. The CDR3 DNA is TGTGCCACCAGCAGAGATTGGGGCAGGGGTGATAATCAGCCCCAGCATTTT.

This clone was counted a few times. The V and J genes are TRBV21-1 and TRBJ1-6; the D call TRBD1 from the table was never checked on the DNA. TRBV21-1 is a recognized pseudogene. The CDR3 totals 15 residues. CDR3 in DNA: TGTGCCAGCAGCAGACAGGACAGTTCGAATTCACCCCTCCACTTT. Its protein product is CASSRQDSSNSPLHF.

The chain is built from TRBV10-3 and TRBJ2-1; 13 bases align to TRBD2. The ends lost 1 base at V and 5 bases at J; junction bases unmatched: 8. There are 18 residues in the CDR3. Looked up from germline, CDR1 is ENHRY and CDR2 is SYGVKD. The CDR3 here is CAISELTSGRAVNNEQFF. The CDR3 coding sequence is TGTGCCATCAGTGAGTTAACTAGCGGGAGGGCCGTGAACAATGAGCAGTTCTTC.

The genes are TRBV13 and TRBJ2-5; tentatively, D is TRBD1 (5 bases). The germline V gene has CDR1 PRHDT and CDR2 FYEKMQ (reference sequence). V was shortened by 4 bases and J by 3 bases, with 12 bases between the two germline ends. This CDR3 has 14 residues. The CDR3 loop is CASSSQDREETQYF. CDR3 bases: TGTGCCAGCAGCTCACAAGACAGAGAAGAGACCCAGTACTTC.

The chain has TRBV2 and TRBJ1-2; D perhaps matches TRBD1 (5 bases). V was cut by 6 bases and J by 4 bases, with 12 bases left in between. Germline V lookup: CDR1 SNHLY, CDR2 FYNNEI. The CDR3 runs 13 residues. CDR3 amino acids: CASSAGGLYGYTF. CDR3 sequence (DNA): TGTGCCAGCAGCGCCGGGGGACTCTATGGCTACACCTTC.

The chain carries TRBV27 and TRBJ2-7, with TRBD1 matching over 10 bases. In germline, CDR1 is MNHEY, CDR2 SMNVEV (reference sequence). The CDR3 covers 16 residues. With V trimmed by 4 bases and J by 2 bases, 8 bases remained unmatched. The DNA for the CDR3 is TGTGCCAGCAGTTCGACAGGGGGCGTGGTTGCCTACGAGCAGTACTTC. Translating gives CASSSTGGVVAYEQYF.

This chain links TRBV29-1 with TRBJ2-5, with 8 bases fitting TRBD2. This CDR3 spans 15 amino acids. The junction had 10 bases not matched to a gene; V was cut back by 1 base and J by 6 bases. Germline CDR1 is SQVTM and CDR2 is ANQGSEA. Here the CDR3 DNA reads TGCAGCGTTGAAGGCCCAGCGGGGGCCCTAAAGACCCAGTACTTC. The encoded protein is CSVEGPAGALKTQYF.

This clone was detected only a few times. The gene calls are TRBV27 and TRBJ2-1; the match to TRBD1 covers 11 bases. Germline loops: CDR1 MNHEY, CDR2 SMNVEV (reference sequence). Unmatched junction bases numbered 4, after V lost 6 bases and J lost 0 bases. This CDR3 is 16 amino acids long. Here the CDR3 DNA reads TGTGCCAGCAGGACCGGGACAGGGGGCTCCTACAATGAGCAGTTCTTC. It is translated as CASRTGTGGSYNEQFF.